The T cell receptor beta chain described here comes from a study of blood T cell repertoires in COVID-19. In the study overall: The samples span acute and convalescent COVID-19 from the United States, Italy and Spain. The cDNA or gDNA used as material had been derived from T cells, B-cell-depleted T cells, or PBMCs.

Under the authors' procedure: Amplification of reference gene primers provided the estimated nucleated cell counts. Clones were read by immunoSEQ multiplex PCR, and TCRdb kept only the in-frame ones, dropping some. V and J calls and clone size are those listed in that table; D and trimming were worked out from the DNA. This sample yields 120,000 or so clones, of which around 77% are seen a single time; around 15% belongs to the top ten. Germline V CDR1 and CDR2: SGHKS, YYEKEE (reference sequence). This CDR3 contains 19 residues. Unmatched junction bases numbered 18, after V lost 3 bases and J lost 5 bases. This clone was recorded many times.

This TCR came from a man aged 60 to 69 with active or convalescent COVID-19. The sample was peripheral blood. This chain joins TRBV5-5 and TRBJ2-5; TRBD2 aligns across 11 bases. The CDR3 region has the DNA TGTGCCAGCAGCTCTGAGGGGGTCCTAGCGGGAGGTCTCAAGGAGACCCAGTACTTC. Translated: CASSSEGVLAGGLKETQYF. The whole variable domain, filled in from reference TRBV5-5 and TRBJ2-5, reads DAGVTQSPTHLIKTRGQQVTLRCSPISGHKSVSWYQQVLGQGPQFIFQYYEKEERGRGNFPDRFSARQFPNYSSELNVNALLLGDSALYLCASSSEGVLAGGLKETQYFGPGTRLLVL.